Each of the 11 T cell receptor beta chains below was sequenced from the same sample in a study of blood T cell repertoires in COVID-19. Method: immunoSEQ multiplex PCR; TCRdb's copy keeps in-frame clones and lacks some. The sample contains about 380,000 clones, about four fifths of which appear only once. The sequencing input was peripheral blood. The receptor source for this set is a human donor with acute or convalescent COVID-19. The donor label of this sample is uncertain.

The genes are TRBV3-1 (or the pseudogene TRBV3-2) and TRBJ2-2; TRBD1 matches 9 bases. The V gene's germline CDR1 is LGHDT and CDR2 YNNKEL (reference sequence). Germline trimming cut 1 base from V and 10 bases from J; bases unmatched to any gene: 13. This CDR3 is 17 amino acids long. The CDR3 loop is CASSQVGQGYYLAELFF. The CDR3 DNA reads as TGTGCCAGCAGCCAAGTCGGACAGGGGTATTACTTGGCGGAGCTGTTTTTT.

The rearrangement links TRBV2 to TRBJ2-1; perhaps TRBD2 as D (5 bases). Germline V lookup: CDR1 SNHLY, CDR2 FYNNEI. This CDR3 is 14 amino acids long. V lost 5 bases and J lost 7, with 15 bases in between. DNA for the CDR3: TGTGCCAGCAGTTGGCGGGTCTCTTTAAATGAGCAGTTCTTC. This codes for CASSWRVSLNEQFF.

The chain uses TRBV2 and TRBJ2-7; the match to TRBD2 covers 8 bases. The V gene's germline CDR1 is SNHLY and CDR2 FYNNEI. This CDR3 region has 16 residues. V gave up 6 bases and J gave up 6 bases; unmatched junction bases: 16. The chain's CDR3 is CASRREDLRGAGEQYF. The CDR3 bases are TGTGCCAGCAGGAGGGAGGATTTGCGGGGGGCTGGCGAGCAGTACTTC.

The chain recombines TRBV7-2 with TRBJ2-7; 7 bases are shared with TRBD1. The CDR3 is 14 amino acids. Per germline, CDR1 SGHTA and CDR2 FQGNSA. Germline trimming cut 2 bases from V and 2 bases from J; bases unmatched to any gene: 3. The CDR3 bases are TGTGCCAGCAGCTTAAGGGGGCCAACCTACGAGCAGTACTTC. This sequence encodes CASSLRGPTYEQYF.

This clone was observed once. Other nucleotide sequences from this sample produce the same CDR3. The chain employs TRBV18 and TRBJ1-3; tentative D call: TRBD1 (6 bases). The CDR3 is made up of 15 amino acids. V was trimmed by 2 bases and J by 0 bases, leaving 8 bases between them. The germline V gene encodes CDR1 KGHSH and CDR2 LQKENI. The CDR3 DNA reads TGTGCCAGCTCACCAGTACAGGGCTCTGGAAACACCATATATTTT. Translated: CASSPVQGSGNTIYF. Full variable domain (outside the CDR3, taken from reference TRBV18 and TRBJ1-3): NAGVMQNPRHLVRRRGQEARLRCSPMKGHSHVYWYRQLPEEGLKFMVYLQKENIIDESGMPKERFSAEFPKEGPSILRIQQVVRGDSAAYFCASSPVQGSGNTIYFGEGSWLTVV.

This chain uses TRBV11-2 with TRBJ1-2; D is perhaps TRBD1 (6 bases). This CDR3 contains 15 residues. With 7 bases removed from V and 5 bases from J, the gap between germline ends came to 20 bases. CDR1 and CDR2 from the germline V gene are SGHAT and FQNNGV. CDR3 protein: CASTQGFGRGYGYTF. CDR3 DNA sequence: TGTGCCAGCACCCAGGGGTTTGGCAGGGGATATGGCTACACCTTC. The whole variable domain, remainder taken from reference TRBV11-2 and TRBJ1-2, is EAGVAQSPRYKIIEKRQSVAFWCNPISGHATLYWYQQILGQGPKLLIQFQNNGVVDDSQLPKDRFSAERLKGVDSTLKIQPAKLEDSAVYLCASTQGFGRGYGYTFGSGTRLTVV.

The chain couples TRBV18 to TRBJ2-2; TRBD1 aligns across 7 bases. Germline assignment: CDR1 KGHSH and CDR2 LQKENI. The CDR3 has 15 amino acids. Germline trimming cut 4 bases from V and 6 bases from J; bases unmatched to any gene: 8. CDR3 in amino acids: CASSLNRGEAGELFF. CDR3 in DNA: TGTGCCAGCTCACTGAACAGGGGAGAGGCCGGGGAGCTGTTTTTT.

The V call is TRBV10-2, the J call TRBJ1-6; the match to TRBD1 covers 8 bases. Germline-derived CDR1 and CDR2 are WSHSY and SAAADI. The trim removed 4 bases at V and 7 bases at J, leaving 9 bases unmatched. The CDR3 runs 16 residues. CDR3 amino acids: CASSVNGQGMNSPLHF. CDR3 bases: TGCGCCAGCAGTGTGAATGGACAGGGAATGAATTCACCCCTCCACTTT.

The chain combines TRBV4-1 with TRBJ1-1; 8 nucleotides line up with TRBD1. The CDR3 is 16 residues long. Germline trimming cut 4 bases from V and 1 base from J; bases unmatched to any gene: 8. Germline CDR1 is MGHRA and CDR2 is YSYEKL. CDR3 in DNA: TGCGCCAGCAGCCGCGGGACAGGCTTTTCGAACACTGAAGCTTTCTTT. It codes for CASSRGTGFSNTEAFF.

CDR3 amino acids: CASSLGGGDSGNTIYF. In nucleotides, the CDR3 is TGCGCCAGCAGCCTGGGGGGAGGCGACTCTGGAAACACCATATATTTT. V is TRBV5-1 and J is TRBJ1-3, with D possibly being TRBD1 (5 bases). Germline V gene data show CDR1 as SGHRS and CDR2 as YFSETQ. Trimming removed 4 bases at V and 0 bases at J, with 14 bases between. The CDR3 totals 16 residues.

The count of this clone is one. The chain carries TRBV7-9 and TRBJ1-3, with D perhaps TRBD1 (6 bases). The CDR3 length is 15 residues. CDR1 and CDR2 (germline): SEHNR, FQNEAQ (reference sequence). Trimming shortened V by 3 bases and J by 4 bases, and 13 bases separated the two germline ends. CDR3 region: CASSFAGATGNTIYF. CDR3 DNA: TGTGCCAGCAGCTTCGCGGGGGCGACCGGAAACACCATATATTTT.